This T cell receptor beta chain comes out of a study of shared clonotypes between healthy human individuals. The CDR3 has 13 residues. Germline CDR1 reads MDHEN; CDR2 reads SYDVKM. Germline trimming cut 7 bases from V and 4 bases from J; bases unmatched to any gene: 7. TCRdb's copy holds only in-frame clones and misses some; the assay was immunoSEQ multiplex PCR. This table holds fewer than 600,000 clones, around 75% found once. The TCR sequence derives from a woman aged 40 to 55 in good health. Some clones in this sample may be carry-over from other donors' samples. Sequenced sample: PBMCs. V is TRBV28 and J is TRBJ2-7, with TRBD2 identical over 7 bases. Here the CDR3 DNA reads TGTGCCAGCACCCCTTCCGGGAGGTACGAGCAGTACTTC. Translated, it gives CASTPSGRYEQYF.